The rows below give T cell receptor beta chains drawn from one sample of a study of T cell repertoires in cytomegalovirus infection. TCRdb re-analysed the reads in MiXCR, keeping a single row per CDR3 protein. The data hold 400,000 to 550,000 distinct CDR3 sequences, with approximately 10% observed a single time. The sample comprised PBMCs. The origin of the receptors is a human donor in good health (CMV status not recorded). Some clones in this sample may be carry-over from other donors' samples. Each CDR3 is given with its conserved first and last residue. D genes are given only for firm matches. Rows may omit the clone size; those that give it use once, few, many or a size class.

CDR3 DNA: TGCAGTGCTAGAGACGGACAGGGGTCGAACATTCAGTACTTC
CDR3 protein: CSARDGQGSNIQYF
V gene: TRBV20-1
J gene: TRBJ2-4
clone size: few
D gene: TRBD1

CDR3 DNA: TGTGCCAGCAGCTTAGCAGGACAGGGGGCCAACTATGGCTACACCTTC
CDR3 protein: CASSLAGQGANYGYTF
V gene: TRBV7-9
J gene: TRBJ1-2
clone size: many
D gene: TRBD1

CDR3 DNA: TGTGCCATCACACGGACAGAAGGGAACACTGAAGCTTTCTTT
CDR3 protein: CAITRTEGNTEAFF
V gene: TRBV10-3
J gene: TRBJ1-1
clone size: many
D gene: .

CDR3 DNA: TGTGCCAGCACCACCTCCGGACAGGGGTTCGCCGGGGAGCTGTTTTTT
CDR3 protein: CASTTSGQGFAGELFF
V gene: TRBV7-2
J gene: TRBJ2-2
clone size: many
D gene: TRBD1

CDR3 DNA: TGTGCCTGGAGTGTTGGGGGACAGGCATACGAGCAGTACTTC
CDR3 protein: CAWSVGGQAYEQYF
V gene: TRBV30
J gene: TRBJ2-7
clone size: once
D gene: TRBD1

CDR3 DNA: TGTGCCAGCAGTGTCGGGGTAGACTACACCGGGGAGCTGTTTTTT
CDR3 protein: CASSVGVDYTGELFF
V gene: TRBV6-1
J gene: TRBJ2-2
clone size: many
D gene: .

CDR3 DNA: TGTGCCAGCAGCTTTGTTCACACGGGAGGAAACACCATATATTTT
CDR3 protein: CASSFVHTGGNTIYF
V gene: TRBV5-5
J gene: TRBJ1-3
clone size: many
D gene: .

CDR3 DNA: TGCAGTGCTAGAGTGGCCCGAGGGGGCGAGCAGTACTTC
CDR3 protein: CSARVARGGEQYF
V gene: TRBV20-1
J gene: TRBJ2-7
clone size: few
D gene: .

CDR3 DNA: TGTGCCAGCATCTCCGGGACAGGCCTCCAGTATAGCAATCAGCCCCAGCATTTT
CDR3 protein: CASISGTGLQYSNQPQHF
V gene: TRBV6-2/TRBV6-3
J gene: TRBJ1-5
clone size: few
D gene: TRBD1

CDR3 DNA: TGTGCCAGCAGCTCGGACAGGGGGCAGGAAAAACTGTTTTTT
CDR3 protein: CASSSDRGQEKLFF
V gene: TRBV11-2
J gene: TRBJ1-4
clone size: many
D gene: TRBD1

CDR3 DNA: TGTGCCAGCAGTTACCGGGACAGGGCTACAGATACGCAGTATTTT
CDR3 protein: CASSYRDRATDTQYF
V gene: TRBV6-5
J gene: TRBJ2-3
clone size: many
D gene: TRBD1

CDR3 DNA: TGTGCCAGCAGCTTAGTGGTTTCGGGGGAGCTGTTTTTT
CDR3 protein: CASSLVVSGELFF
V gene: TRBV7-2
J gene: TRBJ2-2
clone size: many
D gene: .

CDR3 DNA: TGCAGTGCTCCACCCTCCTTTGACAGGGACGATAGCAATCAGCCCCAGCATTTT
CDR3 protein: CSAPPSFDRDDSNQPQHF
V gene: TRBV20-1
J gene: TRBJ1-5
clone size: many
D gene: TRBD1

CDR3 DNA: TGCAGTGCAAGGACTAGCTTACAAGATACGCAGTATTTT
CDR3 protein: CSARTSLQDTQYF
V gene: TRBV20-1
J gene: TRBJ2-3
clone size: few
D gene: TRBD2

CDR3 DNA: TGTGCCAGCAGCTTATCAGGGGAGACGAGCTCCTACAATGAGCAGTTCTTC
CDR3 protein: CASSLSGETSSYNEQFF
V gene: TRBV11-1
J gene: TRBJ2-1
clone size: few
D gene: .

CDR3 DNA: TGTGCCAGCAGCCGTAGTCACGGCAACGGGGAGCTGTTTTTT
CDR3 protein: CASSRSHGNGELFF
V gene: TRBV3-1
J gene: TRBJ2-2
clone size: few
D gene: .

CDR3 DNA: TGTGCCAGCAGCATGATTGAAAAACTGTTTTTT
CDR3 protein: CASSMIEKLFF
V gene: TRBV12-3/TRBV12-4
J gene: TRBJ1-4
clone size: many
D gene: .

CDR3 DNA: TGTGCCAGCAGCTCCGGGGGACAGGGGGAGGAAAAACTGTTTTTT
CDR3 protein: CASSSGGQGEEKLFF
V gene: TRBV7-2
J gene: TRBJ1-4
clone size: many
D gene: TRBD1

CDR3 DNA: TGTGCCAGCAGCTGGGAAGGCTCGAACACTGAAGCTTTCTTT
CDR3 protein: CASSWEGSNTEAFF
V gene: TRBV7-2
J gene: TRBJ1-1
clone size: many
D gene: .

CDR3 DNA: TGTGCCAGCAGTGGGACAAGTAACTATGGCTACACCTTC
CDR3 protein: CASSGTSNYGYTF
V gene: TRBV2
J gene: TRBJ1-2
clone size: few
D gene: .

CDR3 DNA: TGCAGTGCTCGGTGGGGGAGATTTACTGAAGCTTTCTTT
CDR3 protein: CSARWGRFTEAFF
V gene: TRBV20-1
J gene: TRBJ1-1
clone size: .
D gene: .

CDR3 DNA: TGCGCCAGCAGCTTGGGGGCTTCGAGCTCCTACAATGAGCAGTTCTTC
CDR3 protein: CASSLGASSSYNEQFF
V gene: TRBV5-1
J gene: TRBJ2-1
clone size: few
D gene: .

CDR3 DNA: TGCAGTGCTAGGGACCCGGCGAAAACTGAAGCTTTCTTT
CDR3 protein: CSARDPAKTEAFF
V gene: TRBV20-1
J gene: TRBJ1-1
clone size: many
D gene: .

CDR3 DNA: TGCAGCGTTGAGGCAACGAGGGACAGGGCTTTCTTT
CDR3 protein: CSVEATRDRAFF
V gene: TRBV29-1
J gene: TRBJ1-1
clone size: few
D gene: TRBD1

CDR3 DNA: TGTGCCACGGGCACAGGGAGTGAAAAACTGTTTTTT
CDR3 protein: CATGTGSEKLFF
V gene: TRBV12-3/TRBV12-4
J gene: TRBJ1-4
clone size: many
D gene: .

CDR3 DNA: TGCAGTGCTAGAGGGACTAGCGTCCTGAAGGAGCAGTACTTC
CDR3 protein: CSARGTSVLKEQYF
V gene: TRBV20-1
J gene: TRBJ2-7
clone size: few
D gene: TRBD2

CDR3 DNA: TGTGCCAGCAGCTCCGATACCAGGGATAATGGAGCTTTCTTT
CDR3 protein: CASSSDTRDNGAFF
V gene: TRBV7-9
J gene: TRBJ1-1
clone size: many
D gene: .

CDR3 DNA: TGTGCCACCGCAGTCCGCACAGATACGCAGTATTTT
CDR3 protein: CATAVRTDTQYF
V gene: TRBV10-3
J gene: TRBJ2-3
clone size: few
D gene: .

CDR3 DNA: TGTGCCAGCAGTTTATTCCGCCGGGACAGGGGCCACGAGCAGTACTTC
CDR3 protein: CASSLFRRDRGHEQYF
V gene: TRBV28
J gene: TRBJ2-7
clone size: many
D gene: TRBD1

CDR3 DNA: TGCAGTGCCGGGGACGGAGGGGGCCGCCGATTATCCTATGGCTACACCTTC
CDR3 protein: CSAGDGGGRRLSYGYTF
V gene: TRBV20-1
J gene: TRBJ1-2
clone size: few
D gene: TRBD1

CDR3 DNA: TGTGCCAGCAGTTACCCACAGGAGCTGTTTTTT
CDR3 protein: CASSYPQELFF
V gene: TRBV6-2/TRBV6-3
J gene: TRBJ2-2
clone size: medium-sized
D gene: .

CDR3 DNA: TGTGCCAGCAGTTCCGGTGGGAGCAATCAGCCCCAGCATTTT
CDR3 protein: CASSSGGSNQPQHF
V gene: TRBV28
J gene: TRBJ1-5
clone size: many
D gene: .

CDR3 DNA: TGCAGTGCTAGCGCCCCAATTGGGAAGAGAGATACGCAGTATTTT
CDR3 protein: CSASAPIGKRDTQYF
V gene: TRBV20-1
J gene: TRBJ2-3
clone size: many
D gene: .

CDR3 DNA: TGTGCGAGTCCGTTCCCGGACAATCAGCCCCAGCATTTT
CDR3 protein: CASPFPDNQPQHF
V gene: TRBV19
J gene: TRBJ1-5
clone size: many
D gene: .

CDR3 DNA: TGTGCCAGCAAGCGGGAGTCCTACAATGAGCAGTTCTTC
CDR3 protein: CASKRESYNEQFF
V gene: TRBV2
J gene: TRBJ2-1
clone size: .
D gene: TRBD2

CDR3 DNA: TGTGCCAGCAGCTACTCCGCGACCGGGGAGCTGTTTTTT
CDR3 protein: CASSYSATGELFF
V gene: TRBV7-9
J gene: TRBJ2-2
clone size: many
D gene: .

CDR3 DNA: TGTGCCAGCAGTTACGGGCGGGGGGGGGATACGCAGTATTTT
CDR3 protein: CASSYGRGGDTQYF
V gene: TRBV6-6
J gene: TRBJ2-3
clone size: many
D gene: TRBD2

CDR3 DNA: TGTGCCAGCAGCCCAATGGAAGGGACTGGAAACACCATATATTTT
CDR3 protein: CASSPMEGTGNTIYF
V gene: TRBV28
J gene: TRBJ1-3
clone size: many
D gene: .

CDR3 DNA: TGTGCCAGCAGTTTCGCCCGGGTATCCACTGAAGCTTTCTTT
CDR3 protein: CASSFARVSTEAFF
V gene: TRBV12-3/TRBV12-4
J gene: TRBJ1-1
clone size: .
D gene: .

CDR3 DNA: TGTGCCAGCAGTAGGGAGGGTAACTATGGCTACACCTTC
CDR3 protein: CASSREGNYGYTF
V gene: TRBV6-5
J gene: TRBJ1-2
clone size: many
D gene: .

CDR3 DNA: TGTGCCAGCAGCTCGGAGTCAGACACGAGATTGTGGGCTTTCTTT
CDR3 protein: CASSSESDTRLWAFF
V gene: TRBV7-9
J gene: TRBJ1-1
clone size: many
D gene: .

CDR3 DNA: TGTGCCAGCAGCTGGACAGGGGCTGAAGCTTTCTTT
CDR3 protein: CASSWTGAEAFF
V gene: TRBV5-5
J gene: TRBJ1-1
clone size: many
D gene: TRBD1